The source of this TCR beta chain is a study of blood T cells in healthy people across ages. CDR1 is SEHNR, CDR2 FQNEAQ, per germline (reference sequence). Trimming shortened V by 6 bases and J by 5 bases, and 9 bases separated the two germline ends. The CDR3 consists of 12 residues. Study observations and caveats: No conclusive comparison of naive versus antigen-experienced cells was possible with unsorted PBMCs.

Together with a sample-barcoded 5' primer, a J-beta primer mix was included in a second PCR lasting 7 to 11 cycles. TCRdb ran MiXCR on the 5' RACE reads and lists one entry per CDR3 protein. This sample has hundreds of thousands of distinct CDR3 sequences; under 55% occur once, and the top ten carry 15% to 25%. Points on this clonotype: No antigen is known for it.

This receptor was obtained from a man in his sixties in good health. Sample: blood. This chain links TRBV7-9 with TRBJ2-3, with D unclear. Here the CDR3 reads CASRPGGDTQYF. CDR3 DNA sequence: TGTGCCAGCAGACCGGGTGGAGATACGCAGTATTTT.